This T cell receptor beta chain comes out of a study of Graves' ophthalmopathy and Graves' hyperthyroidism. Ophthalmopathy donors' eye disease showed moderate-to-severe activity, CAS of at least 3, NOSPECS of at least 4 and duration under 3 months. Exclusion criteria comprised other autoimmune diseases, uncontrolled infections, pregnancy or lactation in patients. The TCR beta CDR3 regions underwent amplification from RNA transcripts. RT-PCR was first run with HTBI primers, then multiplex PCR in a second round. TCRdb ran MiXCR on the multiplex PCR reads and lists one entry per CDR3 protein. The sample has nearly 400,000 distinct CDR3 sequences; around 20% are singletons. Trimming cost V 1 base and J 3 bases; bases outside gene matches: 3. The length of the CDR3 is 14 residues.

The chain recombines TRBV12-3 or TRBV12-4 with TRBJ2-7; 7 bases align to TRBD2. Sequenced: peripheral blood. The receptor's source is a young woman with Graves' ophthalmopathy. CDR3: CASSLEASGYEQYF. The CDR3 nucleotides are TGTGCCAGCAGTTTAGAGGCTAGCGGCTACGAGCAGTACTTC.